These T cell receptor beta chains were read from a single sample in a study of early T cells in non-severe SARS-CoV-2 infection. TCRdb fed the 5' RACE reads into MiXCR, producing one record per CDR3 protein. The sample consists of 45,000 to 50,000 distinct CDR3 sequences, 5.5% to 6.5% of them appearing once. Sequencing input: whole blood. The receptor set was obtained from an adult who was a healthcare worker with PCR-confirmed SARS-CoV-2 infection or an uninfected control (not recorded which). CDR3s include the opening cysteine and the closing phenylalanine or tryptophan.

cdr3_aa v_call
CASRSGTAISNQPQHF TRBV6-1
CATDRTPLNTGELFF TRBV7-2
CASSFMGSGQFF TRBV7-6
CVSRVTSGPSTDTQYF TRBV2
CASSLVGISGANVLTF TRBV7-8
CASSDSSTTGTTHEKLFF TRBV6-4
CASSPRQVGTGELFF TRBV13
CASSYSPPVTDTQYF TRBV6-6
CSVLGYEQYF TRBV29-1
CASSRRPHSYNEQFF TRBV7-6
CASSIDRAREGYGYTF TRBV19
CASSDEGRAGELFF TRBV10-2
CASSGGDYTYEQYF TRBV9
CASSQEQSEAFF TRBV4-1
CASSPDRIYEQYF TRBV18
CASSFLAGPGELFF TRBV28
CSASPVPGNTEAFF TRBV20-1
CASSAPGTGRVQYF TRBV7-2
CASTERSHGYTF TRBV6-1
CSASSAGGTDTQYF TRBV20-1
CASSPSRPLKTASGANVLTF TRBV7-9
CASSLAGRQPQHF TRBV12-3/TRBV12-4
CSAEDRGTYEQYF TRBV20-1
CATSDPPGAPGQGYVGYTF TRBV24-1
CASSPQGQDTIYF TRBV18
CASSSLDTQYF TRBV5-6
CASSQGLAYEQFF TRBV4-2
CASSLRQGEDEQYF TRBV4-1
CASSLALGPLSYNEQFF TRBV12-3/TRBV12-4
CASSKTGGDTGELFF TRBV7-6
CSVRDLGTQYF TRBV29-1
CASSLGATNEKLFF TRBV19
CATSWDRGNSPLHF TRBV24-1
CASSLWGQGISNTGELFF TRBV5-1
CASSQTGTYEQYF TRBV6-1
CASTRTGELFF TRBV6-2/TRBV6-3
CASSRGDNSPLHF TRBV27
CASSFRTVQATNEKLFF TRBV27
CASSLRGLADNEQFF TRBV5-1
CASSQEGTEAFF TRBV3-1
CASSQDPQGSSYEQYF TRBV3-1
CASSLFGLDPLSYNEQFF TRBV5-1
CASSPRTVSLLGCF TRBV28
CAWSDRGREKLFF TRBV30
CASSLGREYVVDTQYF TRBV5-5
CASSPTRTGSADTQYF TRBV23-1
CASSLGTRGPYGYTF TRBV12-3/TRBV12-4
CASSIQGSGANVLTF TRBV2
CASSLRLGGANVLTF TRBV4-1
CATSDPPGREAFF TRBV24-1
CASRGPGQGIYEQYF TRBV19
CASSALTGLAKNIQYF TRBV6-6
CASSVGDRGEETQYF TRBV9
CASSPPTSTYTQYF TRBV5-1
CASSLQARPGAGNTIYF TRBV7-2
CASSQDEGPAKNIQYF TRBV4-1
CASSLAGRGGELFF TRBV7-2
CASSYRQTYEQYF TRBV6-2/TRBV6-3